This T cell receptor (beta chain) was observed in a study of OX40 agonist ivuxolimab in advanced cancers. About the study: An anti-OX40 (CD134) antibody with agonistic activity, ivuxolimab, was administered to patients. In this trial design, patients received ivuxolimab intravenously at 0.01 to 10 mg/kg every 2 weeks.

Blood specimens came from baseline, cycle 4 day 1, and cycle 7 day 1. Repertoires were generated with immunoSEQ multiplex PCR, while TCRdb's copy carries only in-frame clones and drops some. The sample has 39,000 or so clones; about 90% are singletons. In regard to this clone: The same CDR3 can be traced to other DNA sequences in this sample.

CDR3 length: 15 residues. Germline loops: CDR1 SGHTA, CDR2 FQGNSA. J gave up 5 bases and V 3 bases, and 7 bases lay outside the gene matches. This clonotype was sampled from an adult with an advanced solid tumor such as melanoma, head and neck, liver or kidney cancer. The sample was CD4+ or CD8+ T cells sorted from blood, taken in a trial of the OX40 agonist ivuxolimab. V usage is TRBV7-2 and J usage is TRBJ1-5, with TRBD1 matching 7 bases. CDR3 in DNA: TGTGCCAGCAGCTTGAGGACAGGCGGGGATCAGCCCCAGCATTTT. Encoded protein: CASSLRTGGDQPQHF.